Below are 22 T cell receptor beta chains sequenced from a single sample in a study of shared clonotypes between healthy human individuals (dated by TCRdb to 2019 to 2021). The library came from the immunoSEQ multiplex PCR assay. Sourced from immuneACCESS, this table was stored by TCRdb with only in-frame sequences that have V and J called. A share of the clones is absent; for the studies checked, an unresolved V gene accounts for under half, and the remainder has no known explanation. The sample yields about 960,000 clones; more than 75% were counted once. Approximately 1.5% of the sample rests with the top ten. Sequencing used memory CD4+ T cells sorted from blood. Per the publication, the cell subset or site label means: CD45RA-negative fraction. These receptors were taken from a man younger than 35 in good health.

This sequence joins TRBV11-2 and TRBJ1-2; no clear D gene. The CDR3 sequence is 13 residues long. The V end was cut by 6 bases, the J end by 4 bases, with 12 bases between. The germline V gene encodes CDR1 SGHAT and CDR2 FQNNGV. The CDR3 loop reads CASRQQNTYGYTF. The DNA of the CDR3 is TGTGCCAGCAGACAACAGAATACCTATGGCTACACCTTC.

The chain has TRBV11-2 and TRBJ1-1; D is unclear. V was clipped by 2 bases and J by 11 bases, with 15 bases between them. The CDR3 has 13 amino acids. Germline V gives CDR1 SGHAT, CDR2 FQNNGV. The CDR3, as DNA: TGTGCCAGCAGCTTAAACGGTGAAGGTCCGGCTTTCTTT. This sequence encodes CASSLNGEGPAFF. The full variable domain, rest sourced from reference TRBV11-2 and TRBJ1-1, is EAGVAQSPRYKIIEKRQSVAFWCNPISGHATLYWYQQILGQGPKLLIQFQNNGVVDDSQLPKDRFSAERLKGVDSTLKIQPAKLEDSAVYLCASSLNGEGPAFFGQGTRLTVV.

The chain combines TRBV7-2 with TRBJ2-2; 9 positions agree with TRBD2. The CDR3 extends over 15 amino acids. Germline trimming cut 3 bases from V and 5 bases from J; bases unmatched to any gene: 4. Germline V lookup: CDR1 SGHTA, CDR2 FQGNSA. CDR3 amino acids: CASSFSGGKTGELFF. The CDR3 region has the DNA TGTGCCAGCAGCTTTAGCGGGGGAAAAACCGGGGAGCTGTTTTTT.

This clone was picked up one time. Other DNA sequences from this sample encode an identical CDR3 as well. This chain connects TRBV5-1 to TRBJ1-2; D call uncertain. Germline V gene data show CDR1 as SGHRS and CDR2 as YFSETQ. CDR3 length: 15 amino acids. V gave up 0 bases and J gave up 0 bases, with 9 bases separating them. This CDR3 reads CASSLAGTANYGYTF. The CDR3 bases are TGCGCCAGCAGCTTGGCCGGCACAGCTAACTATGGCTACACCTTC.

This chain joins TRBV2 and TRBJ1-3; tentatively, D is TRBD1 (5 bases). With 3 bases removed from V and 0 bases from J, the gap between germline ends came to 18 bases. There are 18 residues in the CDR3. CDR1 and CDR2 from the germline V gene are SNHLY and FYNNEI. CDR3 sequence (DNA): TGTGCCAGCAGTGATGGGAATGGGGGAGGCTCCTCTGGAAACACCATATATTTT. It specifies CASSDGNGGGSSGNTIYF.

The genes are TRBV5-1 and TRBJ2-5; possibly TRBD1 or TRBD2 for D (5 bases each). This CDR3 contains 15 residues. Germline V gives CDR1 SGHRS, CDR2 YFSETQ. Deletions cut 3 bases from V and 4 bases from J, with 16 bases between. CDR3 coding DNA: TGCGCCAGCAGCTATTCGGATCCGGGGCGAGAGACCCAGTACTTC. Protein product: CASSYSDPGRETQYF.

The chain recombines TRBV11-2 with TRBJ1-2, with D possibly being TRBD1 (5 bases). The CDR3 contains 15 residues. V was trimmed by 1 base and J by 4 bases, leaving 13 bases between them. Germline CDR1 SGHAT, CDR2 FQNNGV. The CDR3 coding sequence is TGTGCCAGCAGCTTAGGGGACCGACTCACCTATGGCTACACCTTC. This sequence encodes CASSLGDRLTYGYTF.

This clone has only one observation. The CDR3 loop reads CASSLRGGAGGNTIYF. The DNA of the CDR3 is TGTGCCAGCAGCCTTCGGGGGGGCGCGGGAGGAAACACCATATATTTT. The chain has TRBV11-2 and TRBJ1-3; D possibly corresponds to TRBD1 (6 bases). Germline CDR1 is SGHAT and CDR2 is FQNNGV. V was shortened by 5 bases and J by 4 bases, with 18 bases between the two germline ends. The CDR3 is made up of 16 amino acids.

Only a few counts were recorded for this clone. In nucleotides, the CDR3 is TGTGCCAGCAATGCGGGAGTCATAGTGGATACGCAGTATTTT. It encodes CASNAGVIVDTQYF. The J gene is TRBJ2-3, the V gene TRBV2; TRBD2 matches 7 bases. The V and J ends lost 7 bases and 6 bases, in that order; junction bases with no gene match: 10. Germline-derived CDR1 and CDR2 are SNHLY and FYNNEI. The CDR3 has 14 amino acids.

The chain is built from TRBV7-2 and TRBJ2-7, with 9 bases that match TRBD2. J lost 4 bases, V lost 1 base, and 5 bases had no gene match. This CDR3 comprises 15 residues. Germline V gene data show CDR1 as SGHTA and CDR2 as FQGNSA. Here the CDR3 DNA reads TGTGCCAGCAGCTTAGTCGGCGGGAGGGAATACGAGCAGTACTTC. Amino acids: CASSLVGGREYEQYF.

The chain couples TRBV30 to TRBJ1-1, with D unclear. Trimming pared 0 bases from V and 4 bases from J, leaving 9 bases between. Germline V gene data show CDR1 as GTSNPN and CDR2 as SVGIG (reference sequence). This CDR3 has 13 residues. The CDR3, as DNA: TGTGCCTGGAGTGTACACGGGATCACTGAAGCTTTCTTT. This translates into CAWSVHGITEAFF.

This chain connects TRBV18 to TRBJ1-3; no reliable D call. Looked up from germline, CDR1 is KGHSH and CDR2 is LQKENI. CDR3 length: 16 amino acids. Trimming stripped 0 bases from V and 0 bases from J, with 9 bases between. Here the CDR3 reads CASSPPQIVSGNTIYF. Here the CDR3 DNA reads TGTGCCAGCTCACCACCACAGATAGTCTCTGGAAACACCATATATTTT.

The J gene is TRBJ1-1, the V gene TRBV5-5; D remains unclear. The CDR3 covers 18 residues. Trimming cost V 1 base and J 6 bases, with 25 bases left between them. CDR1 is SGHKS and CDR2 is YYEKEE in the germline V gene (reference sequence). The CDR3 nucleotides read TGTGCCAGCAGCTTGTTGAGGCCGGGGATTTTGAGGATGGCTGAAGCTTTCTTT. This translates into CASSLLRPGILRMAEAFF.

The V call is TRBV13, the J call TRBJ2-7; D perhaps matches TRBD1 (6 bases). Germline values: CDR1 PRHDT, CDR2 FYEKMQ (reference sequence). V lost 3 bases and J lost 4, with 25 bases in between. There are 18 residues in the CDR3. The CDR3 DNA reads TGTGCCAGCAGCTTTCAAGGTGGGGGCATATCAGGCTGGTACGAGCAGTACTTC. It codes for CASSFQGGGISGWYEQYF.

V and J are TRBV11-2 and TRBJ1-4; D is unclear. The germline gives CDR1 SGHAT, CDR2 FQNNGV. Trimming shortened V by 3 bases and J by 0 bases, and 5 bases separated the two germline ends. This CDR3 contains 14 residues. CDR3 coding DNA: TGTGCCAGCAGCTTTAGAGCAACTAATGAAAAACTGTTTTTT. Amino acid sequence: CASSFRATNEKLFF.

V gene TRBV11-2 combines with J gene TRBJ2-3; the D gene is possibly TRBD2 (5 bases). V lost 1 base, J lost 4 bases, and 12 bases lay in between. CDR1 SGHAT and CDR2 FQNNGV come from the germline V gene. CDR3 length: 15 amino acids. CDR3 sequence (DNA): TGTGCCAGCAGCTTAGTGACTAATTCCCCAGATACGCAGTATTTT. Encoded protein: CASSLVTNSPDTQYF. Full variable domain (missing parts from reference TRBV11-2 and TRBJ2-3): EAGVAQSPRYKIIEKRQSVAFWCNPISGHATLYWYQQILGQGPKLLIQFQNNGVVDDSQLPKDRFSAERLKGVDSTLKIQPAKLEDSAVYLCASSLVTNSPDTQYFGPGTRLTVL.

The CDR3 nucleotides are TGTGCCAGCAAAAAGCAACCCGGGACATACGAGCAGTACTTC. Amino acids: CASKKQPGTYEQYF. This rearrangement joins TRBV6-6 to TRBJ2-7; D might be TRBD1 (6 bases). Germline CDR1 reads MNHNY; CDR2 reads SVGAGI (reference sequence). The CDR3 runs to 14 residues. V was trimmed by 7 bases and J by 4 bases, leaving 17 bases between them.

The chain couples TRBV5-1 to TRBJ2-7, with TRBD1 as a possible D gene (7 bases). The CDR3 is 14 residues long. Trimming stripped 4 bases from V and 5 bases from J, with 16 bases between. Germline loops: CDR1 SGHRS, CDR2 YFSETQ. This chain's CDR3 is CASSPHDREDEQYF. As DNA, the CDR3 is TGCGCCAGCAGCCCCCATGACAGGGAGGACGAGCAGTACTTC.

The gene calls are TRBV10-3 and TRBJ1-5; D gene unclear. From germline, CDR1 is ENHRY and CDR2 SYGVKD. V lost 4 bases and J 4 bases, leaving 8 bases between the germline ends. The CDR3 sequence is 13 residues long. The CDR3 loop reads CAISVDGNQPQHF. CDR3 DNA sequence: TGTGCCATCAGTGTCGACGGTAATCAGCCCCAGCATTTT.

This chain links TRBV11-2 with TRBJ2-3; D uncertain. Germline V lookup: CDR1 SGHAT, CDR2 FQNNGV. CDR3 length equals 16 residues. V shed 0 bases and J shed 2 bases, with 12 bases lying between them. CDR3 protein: CASSLEGRAPTDTQYF. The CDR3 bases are TGTGCCAGCAGCTTAGAGGGAAGGGCCCCCACAGATACGCAGTATTTT.

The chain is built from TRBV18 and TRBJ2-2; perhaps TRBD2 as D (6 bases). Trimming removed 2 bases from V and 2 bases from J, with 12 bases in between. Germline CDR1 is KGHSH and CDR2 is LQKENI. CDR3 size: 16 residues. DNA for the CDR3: TGTGCCAGCTCACCAACTGGGGGGACTAACACCGGGGAGCTGTTTTTT. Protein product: CASSPTGGTNTGELFF.

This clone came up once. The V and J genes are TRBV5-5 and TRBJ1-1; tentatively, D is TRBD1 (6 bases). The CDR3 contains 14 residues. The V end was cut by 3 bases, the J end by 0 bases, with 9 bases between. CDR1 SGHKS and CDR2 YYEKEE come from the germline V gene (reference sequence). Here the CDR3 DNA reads TGTGCCAGCAGCTGGACAGCCATGAACACTGAAGCTTTCTTT. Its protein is CASSWTAMNTEAFF.